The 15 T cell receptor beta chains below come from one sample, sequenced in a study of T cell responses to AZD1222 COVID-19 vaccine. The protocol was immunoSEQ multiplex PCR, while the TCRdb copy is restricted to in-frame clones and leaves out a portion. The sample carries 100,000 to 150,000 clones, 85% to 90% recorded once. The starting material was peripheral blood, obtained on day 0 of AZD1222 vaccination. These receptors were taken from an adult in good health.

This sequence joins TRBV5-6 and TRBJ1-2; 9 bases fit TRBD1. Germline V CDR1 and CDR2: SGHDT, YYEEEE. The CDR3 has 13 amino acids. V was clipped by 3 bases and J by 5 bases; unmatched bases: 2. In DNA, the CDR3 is TGTGCCAGCAGCTCACAGGGGGCGTATGGCTACACCTTC. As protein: CASSSQGAYGYTF.

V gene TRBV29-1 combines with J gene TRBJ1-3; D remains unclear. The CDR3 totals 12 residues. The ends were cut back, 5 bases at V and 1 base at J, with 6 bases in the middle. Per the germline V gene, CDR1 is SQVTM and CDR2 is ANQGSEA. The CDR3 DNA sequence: TGCAGCGTTAGAGGATCTGGAAACACCATATATTTT. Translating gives CSVRGSGNTIYF.

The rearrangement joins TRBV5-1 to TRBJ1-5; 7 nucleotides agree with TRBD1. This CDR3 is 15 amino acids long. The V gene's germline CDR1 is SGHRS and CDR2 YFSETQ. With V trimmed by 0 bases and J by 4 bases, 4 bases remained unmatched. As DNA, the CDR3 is TGCGCCAGCAGCTTGGTAACAGGGGCTAATCAGCCCCAGCATTTT. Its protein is CASSLVTGANQPQHF. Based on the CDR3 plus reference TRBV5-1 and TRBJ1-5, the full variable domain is KAGVTQTPRYLIKTRGQQVTLSCSPISGHRSVSWYQQTPGQGLQFLFEYFSETQRNKGNFPGRFSGRQFSNSRSEMNVSTLELGDSALYLCASSLVTGANQPQHFGDGTRLSIL.

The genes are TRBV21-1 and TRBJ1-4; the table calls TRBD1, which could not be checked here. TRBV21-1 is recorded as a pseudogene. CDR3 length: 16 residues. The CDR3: CASSKTGQGFNEKLFF. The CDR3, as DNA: TGTGCCAGCAGCAAAACTGGACAGGGCTTTAATGAAAAACTGTTTTTT.

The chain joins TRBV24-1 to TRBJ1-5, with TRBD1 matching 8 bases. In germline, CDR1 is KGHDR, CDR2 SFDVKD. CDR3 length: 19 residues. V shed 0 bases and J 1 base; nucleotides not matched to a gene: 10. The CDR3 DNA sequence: TGTGCCACCAGTGATTTGCTAGGACAGGGACTTATGAGCAATCAGCCCCAGCATTTT. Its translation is CATSDLLGQGLMSNQPQHF.

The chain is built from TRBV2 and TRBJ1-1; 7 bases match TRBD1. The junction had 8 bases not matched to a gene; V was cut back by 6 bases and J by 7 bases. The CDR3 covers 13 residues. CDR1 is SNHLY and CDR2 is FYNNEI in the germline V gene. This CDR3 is CASRIDRDGEAFF. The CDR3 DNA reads TGTGCCAGCAGAATAGACAGGGACGGTGAAGCTTTCTTT. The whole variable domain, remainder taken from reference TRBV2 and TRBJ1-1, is EPEVTQTPSHQVTQMGQEVILRCVPISNHLYFYWYRQILGQKVEFLVSFYNNEISEKSEIFDDQFSVERPDGSNFTLKIRSTKLEDSAMYFCASRIDRDGEAFFGQGTRLTVV.

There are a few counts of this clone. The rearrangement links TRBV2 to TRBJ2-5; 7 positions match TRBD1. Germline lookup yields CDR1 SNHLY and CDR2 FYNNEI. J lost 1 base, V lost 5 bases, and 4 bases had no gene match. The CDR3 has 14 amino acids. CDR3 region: CASSPTGFQETQYF. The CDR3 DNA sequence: TGTGCCAGCAGTCCGACAGGGTTCCAAGAGACCCAGTACTTC.

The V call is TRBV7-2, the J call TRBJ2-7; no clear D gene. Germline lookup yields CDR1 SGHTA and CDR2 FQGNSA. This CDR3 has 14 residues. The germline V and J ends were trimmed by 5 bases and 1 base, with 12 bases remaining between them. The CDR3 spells CASSPSRSSYEQYF. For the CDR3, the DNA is TGTGCCAGCAGCCCTAGTAGGAGTTCCTACGAGCAGTACTTC. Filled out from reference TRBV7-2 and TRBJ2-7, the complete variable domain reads GAGVSQSPSNKVTEKGKDVELRCDPISGHTALYWYRQSLGQGLEFLIYFQGNSAPDKSGLPSDRFSAERTGGSVSTLTIQRTQQEDSAVYLCASSPSRSSYEQYFGPGTRLTVT.

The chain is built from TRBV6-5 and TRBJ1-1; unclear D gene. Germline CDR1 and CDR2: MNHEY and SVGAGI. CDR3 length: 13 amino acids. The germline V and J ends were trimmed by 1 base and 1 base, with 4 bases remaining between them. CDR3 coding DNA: TGTGCCAGCAGTTACTTGAGGAACACTGAAGCTTTCTTT. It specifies CASSYLRNTEAFF.

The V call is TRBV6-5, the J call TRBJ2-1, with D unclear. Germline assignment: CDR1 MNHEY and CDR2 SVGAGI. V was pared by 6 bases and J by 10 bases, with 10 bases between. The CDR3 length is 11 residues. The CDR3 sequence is CASSSRSEQFF. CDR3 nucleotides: TGTGCCAGCAGCTCCCGGTCAGAGCAGTTCTTC.

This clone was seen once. CDR3 sequence reads: CASALGRDYNSPLHF. For the CDR3, the DNA is TGTGCCAGCGCCCTTGGCAGGGACTATAATTCACCCCTCCACTTT. This sequence joins TRBV5-5 and TRBJ1-6; D is possibly TRBD1 (5 bases). V lost 7 bases and J 3 bases, leaving 14 bases between the germline ends. From germline, CDR1 is SGHKS and CDR2 YYEKEE (reference sequence). The CDR3 runs 15 residues.

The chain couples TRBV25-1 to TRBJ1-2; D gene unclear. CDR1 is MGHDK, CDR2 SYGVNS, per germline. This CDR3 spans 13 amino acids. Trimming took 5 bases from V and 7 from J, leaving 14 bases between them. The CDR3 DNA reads TGTGCCAGCAGTATATGGGGAGGGTCTGGCTACACCTTC. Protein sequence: CASSIWGGSGYTF.

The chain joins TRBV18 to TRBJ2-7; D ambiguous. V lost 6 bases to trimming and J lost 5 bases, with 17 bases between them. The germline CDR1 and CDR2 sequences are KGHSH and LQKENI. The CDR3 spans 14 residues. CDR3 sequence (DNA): TGTGCCAGCTCCACAAAGCTCCCTAACCACGAGCAGTACTTC. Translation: CASSTKLPNHEQYF.

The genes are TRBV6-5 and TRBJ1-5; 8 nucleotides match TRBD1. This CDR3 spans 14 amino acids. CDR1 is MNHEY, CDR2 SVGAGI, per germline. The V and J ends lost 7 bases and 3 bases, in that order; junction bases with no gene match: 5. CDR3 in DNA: TGTGCCAGCAAATGGGGACAGGCCAATCAGCCCCAGCATTTT. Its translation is CASKWGQANQPQHF.

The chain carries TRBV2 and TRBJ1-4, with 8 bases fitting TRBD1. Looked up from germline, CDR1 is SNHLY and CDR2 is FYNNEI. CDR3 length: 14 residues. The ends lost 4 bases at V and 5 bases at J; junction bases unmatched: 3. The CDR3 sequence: CASSVGQANEKLFF. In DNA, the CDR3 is TGTGCCAGCAGTGTGGGACAGGCGAATGAAAAACTGTTTTTT.